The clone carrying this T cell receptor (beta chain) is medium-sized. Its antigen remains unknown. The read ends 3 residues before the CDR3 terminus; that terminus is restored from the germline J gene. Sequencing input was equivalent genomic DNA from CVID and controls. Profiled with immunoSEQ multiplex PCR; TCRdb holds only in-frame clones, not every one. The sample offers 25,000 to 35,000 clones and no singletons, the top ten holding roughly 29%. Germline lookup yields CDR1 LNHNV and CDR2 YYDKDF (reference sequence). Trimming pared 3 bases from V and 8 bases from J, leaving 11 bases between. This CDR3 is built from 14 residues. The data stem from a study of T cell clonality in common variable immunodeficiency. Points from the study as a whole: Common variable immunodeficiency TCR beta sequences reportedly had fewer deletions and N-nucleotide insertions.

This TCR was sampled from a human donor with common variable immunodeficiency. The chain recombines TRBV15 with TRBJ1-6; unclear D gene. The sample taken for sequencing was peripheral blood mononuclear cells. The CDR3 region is CATSSERLDSPLHF. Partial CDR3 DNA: TGTGCCACCAGCAGTGAGCGTTTGGATTCACCC.